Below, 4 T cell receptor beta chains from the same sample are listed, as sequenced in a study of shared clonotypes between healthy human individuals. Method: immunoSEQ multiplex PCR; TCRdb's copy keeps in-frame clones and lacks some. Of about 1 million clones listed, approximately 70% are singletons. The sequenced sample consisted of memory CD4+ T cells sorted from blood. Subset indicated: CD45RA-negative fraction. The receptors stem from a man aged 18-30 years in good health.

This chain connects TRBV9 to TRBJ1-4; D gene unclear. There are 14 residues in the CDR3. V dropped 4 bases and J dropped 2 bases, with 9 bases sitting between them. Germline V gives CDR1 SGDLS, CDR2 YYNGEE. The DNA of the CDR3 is TGTGCCAGCAGCCCGCAAGGGACTAATGAAAAACTGTTTTTT. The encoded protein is CASSPQGTNEKLFF.

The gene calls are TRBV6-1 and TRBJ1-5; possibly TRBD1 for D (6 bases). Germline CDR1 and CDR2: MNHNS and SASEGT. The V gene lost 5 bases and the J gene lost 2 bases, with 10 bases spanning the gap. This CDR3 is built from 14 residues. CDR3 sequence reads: CASSLAGGNQPQHF. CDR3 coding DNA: TGTGCCAGCAGTTTAGCAGGGGGCAATCAGCCCCAGCATTTT.

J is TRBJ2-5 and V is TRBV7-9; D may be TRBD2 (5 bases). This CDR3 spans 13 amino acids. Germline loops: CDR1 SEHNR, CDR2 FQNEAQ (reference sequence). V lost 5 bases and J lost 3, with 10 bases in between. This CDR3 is CASSPWTEETQYF. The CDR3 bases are TGTGCCAGCAGCCCCTGGACTGAAGAGACCCAGTACTTC. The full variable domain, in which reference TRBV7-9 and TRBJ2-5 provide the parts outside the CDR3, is DTGVSQNPRHKITKRGQNVTFRCDPISEHNRLYWYRQTLGQGPEFLTYFQNEAQLEKSRLLSDRFSAERPKGSFSTLEIQRTEQGDSAMYLCASSPWTEETQYFGPGTRLLVL.

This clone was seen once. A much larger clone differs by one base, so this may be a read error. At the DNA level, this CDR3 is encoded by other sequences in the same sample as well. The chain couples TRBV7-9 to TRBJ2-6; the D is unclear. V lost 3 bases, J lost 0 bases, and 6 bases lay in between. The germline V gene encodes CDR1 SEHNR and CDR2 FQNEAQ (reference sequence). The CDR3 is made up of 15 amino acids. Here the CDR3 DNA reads TGTGCCAGCAGCTTCCGATACTCTGGGGCCAACGTCCTGACTTTC. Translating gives CASSFRYSGANVLTF.